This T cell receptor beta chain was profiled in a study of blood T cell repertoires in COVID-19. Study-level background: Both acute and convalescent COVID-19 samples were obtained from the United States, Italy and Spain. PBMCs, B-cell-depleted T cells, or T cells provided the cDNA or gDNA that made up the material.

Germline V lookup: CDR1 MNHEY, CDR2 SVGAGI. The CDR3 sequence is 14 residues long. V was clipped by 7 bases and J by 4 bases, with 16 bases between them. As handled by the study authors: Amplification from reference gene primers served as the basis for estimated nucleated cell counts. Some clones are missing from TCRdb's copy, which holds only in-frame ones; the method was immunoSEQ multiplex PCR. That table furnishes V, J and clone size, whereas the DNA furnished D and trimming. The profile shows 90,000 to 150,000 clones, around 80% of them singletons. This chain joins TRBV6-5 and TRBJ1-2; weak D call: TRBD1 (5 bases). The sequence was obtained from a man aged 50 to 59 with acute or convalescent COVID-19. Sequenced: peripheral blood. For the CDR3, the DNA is TGTGCCAGCACCACAAGTGGGGGACTCTATGGCTACACCTTC. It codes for CASTTSGGLYGYTF.